The rows below give T cell receptor beta chains drawn from one sample of a study of cytomegalovirus exposure and HLA in healthy donors. Profiling relied on immunoSEQ multiplex PCR, and the TCRdb table lists in-frame clones only, not all of them. The data contain under 130,000 clones, less than 80% of them singletons. The sequenced material came from PBMCs. These receptor sequences come from a man aged 30-40 years in good health and CMV-seronegative. CDR3s include the opening cysteine and the closing phenylalanine or tryptophan. D genes are given only for firm matches. Size is omitted from some rows. Given values are once, few, many or a class for expanded clones.

d_call: TRBD1
clone_size: NA
j_call: TRBJ1-1
v_call: TRBV10-3
cdr3_aa: CAIRDRGTEAFF
cdr3_nt: TGTGCCATACGAGACAGGGGCACTGAAGCTTTCTTT

d_call: TRBD2
clone_size: few
j_call: TRBJ2-7
v_call: TRBV4-3
cdr3_aa: CASSLQREAAYEQYF
cdr3_nt: TGCGCCAGCAGTCTCCAGCGGGAGGCCGCCTACGAGCAGTACTTC

d_call: NA
clone_size: few
j_call: TRBJ1-2
v_call: TRBV29-1
cdr3_aa: CSVEDLVGGYGYTF
cdr3_nt: TGCAGCGTTGAAGACCTCGTCGGGGGTTATGGCTACACCTTC

d_call: NA
clone_size: NA
j_call: TRBJ1-2
v_call: TRBV5-5
cdr3_aa: CASSSLNYGYTF
cdr3_nt: TGTGCCAGCAGCTCCCTGAACTATGGCTACACCTTC

d_call: NA
clone_size: NA
j_call: TRBJ1-2
v_call: TRBV7-2
cdr3_aa: CASRVPGNYGYTF
cdr3_nt: TGTGCCAGCCGCGTCCCAGGGAACTATGGCTACACCTTC

d_call: NA
clone_size: NA
j_call: TRBJ1-1
v_call: TRBV4-1
cdr3_aa: CASSHRGDGGYTEAFF
cdr3_nt: TGCGCCAGCAGCCATCGGGGAGACGGGGGTTACACTGAAGCTTTCTTT

d_call: NA
clone_size: NA
j_call: TRBJ1-6
v_call: TRBV4-3
cdr3_aa: CASSQDPASNSPLHF
cdr3_nt: TGCGCCAGCAGCCAAGACCCCGCGTCTAATTCACCCCTCCACTTT

d_call: NA
clone_size: once
j_call: TRBJ2-5
v_call: TRBV4-1
cdr3_aa: CASSQVPGGRETQYF
cdr3_nt: TGCGCCAGCAGCCAAGTTCCGGGGGGCCGGGAGACCCAGTACTTC

d_call: TRBD1
clone_size: NA
j_call: TRBJ2-1
v_call: TRBV19
cdr3_aa: CASSKGFTGVYNEQFF
cdr3_nt: TGTGCCAGTAGTAAGGGTTTTACAGGGGTCTACAATGAGCAGTTCTTC

d_call: TRBD2
clone_size: NA
j_call: TRBJ2-2
v_call: TRBV7-2
cdr3_aa: CASSLNLAGTGELFF
cdr3_nt: TGTGCCAGCAGCTTAAACCTAGCGGGAACCGGGGAGCTGTTTTTT

d_call: NA
clone_size: NA
j_call: TRBJ1-2
v_call: TRBV10-3
cdr3_aa: CAISELRGGSLDYGYTF
cdr3_nt: TGTGCCATCAGTGAGTTGCGCGGGGGGAGCTTAGACTATGGCTACACCTTC

d_call: NA
clone_size: NA
j_call: TRBJ1-1
v_call: TRBV25-1
cdr3_aa: CASKVGGTFSPEAFF
cdr3_nt: TGTGCCAGCAAGGTAGGGGGAACATTTTCTCCTGAAGCTTTCTTT

d_call: TRBD1
clone_size: few
j_call: TRBJ2-6
v_call: TRBV18
cdr3_aa: CASSTTGTSSGANVLTF
cdr3_nt: TGTGCCAGCTCCACGACAGGGACGAGCTCTGGGGCCAACGTCCTGACTTTC

d_call: TRBD1
clone_size: NA
j_call: TRBJ2-7
v_call: TRBV6-5
cdr3_aa: CASSYSRTGYEQYF
cdr3_nt: TGTGCCAGCAGTTACTCCCGGACAGGCTACGAGCAGTACTTC

d_call: NA
clone_size: NA
j_call: TRBJ1-1
v_call: TRBV19
cdr3_aa: CASSPYREVPTEAFF
cdr3_nt: TGTGCCAGTAGTCCCTACCGGGAGGTCCCCACTGAAGCTTTCTTT

d_call: NA
clone_size: NA
j_call: TRBJ1-2
v_call: TRBV4-3
cdr3_aa: CASSQAGRYNYGYTF
cdr3_nt: TGCGCCAGCAGCCAGGCGGGGAGGTATAACTATGGCTACACCTTC

d_call: TRBD1
clone_size: NA
j_call: TRBJ1-1
v_call: TRBV6-4
cdr3_aa: CASSERQGTEAFF
cdr3_nt: TGTGCCAGCAGTGAACGACAGGGCACTGAAGCTTTCTTT

d_call: TRBD1
clone_size: NA
j_call: TRBJ1-4
v_call: TRBV15
cdr3_aa: CATSSNTGANEKLFF
cdr3_nt: TGTGCCACCAGCAGCAACACAGGGGCTAATGAAAAACTGTTTTTT

d_call: TRBD2
clone_size: NA
j_call: TRBJ2-3
v_call: TRBV9
cdr3_aa: CASSVGGLAGTRRGPDTQYF
cdr3_nt: TGTGCCAGCAGCGTAGGAGGACTAGCGGGAACGCGCAGGGGACCAGATACGCAGTATTTT

d_call: NA
clone_size: NA
j_call: TRBJ1-1
v_call: TRBV15
cdr3_aa: CATSMEIVTEAFF
cdr3_nt: TGTGCCACCAGCATGGAGATCGTCACTGAAGCTTTCTTT

d_call: NA
clone_size: NA
j_call: TRBJ2-7
v_call: TRBV13
cdr3_aa: CASSLVRGSSYEQYF
cdr3_nt: TGTGCCAGCAGCTTAGTACGTGGGAGCTCCTACGAGCAGTACTTC

d_call: NA
clone_size: NA
j_call: TRBJ2-3
v_call: TRBV19
cdr3_aa: CASSVLATDTQYF
cdr3_nt: TGTGCCAGTAGTGTGCTAGCGACAGATACGCAGTATTTT

d_call: NA
clone_size: NA
j_call: TRBJ2-7
v_call: TRBV7-2
cdr3_aa: CASSLEWGPYEQYF
cdr3_nt: TGTGCCAGCAGCTTAGAGTGGGGCCCGTACGAGCAGTACTTC

d_call: TRBD1
clone_size: NA
j_call: TRBJ2-7
v_call: TRBV6-6
cdr3_aa: CASSTGTGSYEQYF
cdr3_nt: TGTGCCAGCAGCACCGGGACAGGGTCCTACGAGCAGTACTTC

d_call: TRBD2
clone_size: NA
j_call: TRBJ2-5
v_call: TRBV18
cdr3_aa: CASSPRLAEETQYF
cdr3_nt: TGTGCCAGCTCACCAAGGCTAGCGGAAGAGACCCAGTACTTC

d_call: NA
clone_size: NA
j_call: TRBJ2-7
v_call: TRBV19
cdr3_aa: CASSIFLENSYEQYF
cdr3_nt: TGTGCCAGTAGTATATTCCTGGAGAACTCCTACGAGCAGTACTTC

d_call: TRBD1
clone_size: NA
j_call: TRBJ2-1
v_call: TRBV15
cdr3_aa: CATSRGTGVPYNEQFF
cdr3_nt: TGTGCCACCAGCAGGGGGACAGGGGTCCCCTACAATGAGCAGTTCTTC

d_call: TRBD1
clone_size: few
j_call: TRBJ2-1
v_call: TRBV7-2
cdr3_aa: CASSLEDRGRPFF
cdr3_nt: TGTGCCAGCAGCTTAGAAGACAGGGGTAGGCCTTTCTTC

d_call: TRBD1
clone_size: few
j_call: TRBJ2-4
v_call: TRBV10-1
cdr3_aa: CASSERSDRGPKNIQYF
cdr3_nt: TGCGCCAGCAGTGAGCGGTCGGACAGGGGGCCAAAAAACATTCAGTACTTC

d_call: NA
clone_size: NA
j_call: TRBJ2-7
v_call: TRBV6-1
cdr3_aa: CAGGFYEQYF
cdr3_nt: TGTGCCGGCGGCTTCTACGAGCAGTACTTC

d_call: NA
clone_size: NA
j_call: TRBJ2-7
v_call: TRBV6-1
cdr3_aa: CATHPGEYEQYF
cdr3_nt: TGTGCCACTCATCCCGGGGAGTACGAGCAGTACTTC

d_call: TRBD2
clone_size: NA
j_call: TRBJ2-3
v_call: TRBV7-2
cdr3_aa: CASSLVAGGGGDTQYF
cdr3_nt: TGTGCCAGCAGCTTGGTAGCGGGGGGTGGAGGAGATACGCAGTATTTT

d_call: NA
clone_size: NA
j_call: TRBJ2-7
v_call: TRBV30
cdr3_aa: CAWTEPGAYEQYF
cdr3_nt: TGTGCCTGGACCGAACCGGGAGCCTACGAGCAGTACTTC

d_call: TRBD2
clone_size: NA
j_call: TRBJ2-4
v_call: TRBV2
cdr3_aa: CASSEQRGVKNIQYF
cdr3_nt: TGTGCCAGCAGTGAACAGCGGGGGGTCAAAAACATTCAGTACTTC

d_call: NA
clone_size: NA
j_call: TRBJ2-7
v_call: TRBV11-2
cdr3_aa: CASSLGRSYEQYF
cdr3_nt: TGTGCCAGCAGCTTAGGTCGCTCCTACGAGCAGTACTTC

d_call: NA
clone_size: few
j_call: TRBJ1-1
v_call: TRBV28
cdr3_aa: CASSWQTNTEAFF
cdr3_nt: TGTGCCAGCAGTTGGCAGACTAACACTGAAGCTTTCTTT

d_call: NA
clone_size: NA
j_call: TRBJ2-3
v_call: TRBV5-4
cdr3_aa: CASSLGVSTDTQYF
cdr3_nt: TGTGCCAGCAGCTTGGGAGTCTCGACAGATACGCAGTATTTT

d_call: NA
clone_size: NA
j_call: TRBJ2-1
v_call: TRBV4-1
cdr3_aa: CASSQLVGGSYNEQFF
cdr3_nt: TGCGCCAGCAGCCAATTGGTAGGGGGTTCCTACAATGAGCAGTTCTTC

d_call: TRBD2
clone_size: NA
j_call: TRBJ2-4
v_call: TRBV19
cdr3_aa: CASSIVGLAGGGAKNIQYF
cdr3_nt: TGTGCCAGTAGTATAGTGGGACTAGCGGGAGGGGGGGCCAAAAACATTCAGTACTTC

d_call: NA
clone_size: NA
j_call: TRBJ2-1
v_call: TRBV12-5
cdr3_aa: CASALPVSYNEQFF
cdr3_nt: TGTGCTAGTGCACTACCGGTCTCCTACAATGAGCAGTTCTTC

d_call: TRBD1
clone_size: NA
j_call: TRBJ1-1
v_call: TRBV11-2
cdr3_aa: CASSSGDRESFGAFF
cdr3_nt: TGTGCCAGCAGCTCGGGTGACAGGGAGAGCTTTGGAGCTTTCTTT

d_call: TRBD2
clone_size: NA
j_call: TRBJ2-1
v_call: TRBV19
cdr3_aa: CASTSRREDEQFF
cdr3_nt: TGTGCCAGTACTTCTCGACGGGAGGATGAGCAGTTCTTC

d_call: NA
clone_size: NA
j_call: TRBJ1-5
v_call: TRBV15
cdr3_aa: CATSREWAGNNQPQHF
cdr3_nt: TGTGCCACCAGCAGAGAGTGGGCAGGGAACAATCAGCCCCAGCATTTT

d_call: NA
clone_size: NA
j_call: TRBJ1-1
v_call: TRBV12-5
cdr3_aa: CASGFRTDTEAFF
cdr3_nt: TGTGCTAGTGGTTTCAGGACAGACACTGAAGCTTTCTTT

d_call: TRBD1
clone_size: NA
j_call: TRBJ1-6
v_call: TRBV30
cdr3_aa: CAWRRTGTDNSPLHF
cdr3_nt: TGTGCCTGGAGGAGAACCGGGACAGATAATTCACCCCTCCACTTT

d_call: TRBD2
clone_size: NA
j_call: TRBJ2-7
v_call: TRBV28
cdr3_aa: CASSSPGGTSGGRGEQYF
cdr3_nt: TGTGCCAGCAGTTCTCCGGGAGGCACTTCGGGGGGGCGGGGCGAGCAGTACTTC

d_call: TRBD1
clone_size: few
j_call: TRBJ1-3
v_call: TRBV29-1
cdr3_aa: CSVVPVGQGGHTIYF
cdr3_nt: TGCAGCGTTGTCCCCGTAGGCCAGGGGGGACACACCATATATTTT

d_call: NA
clone_size: NA
j_call: TRBJ1-2
v_call: TRBV6-5
cdr3_aa: CASSSLSSHYGYTF
cdr3_nt: TGTGCCAGCAGTTCCCTTAGCAGTCACTATGGCTACACCTTC

d_call: NA
clone_size: NA
j_call: TRBJ2-1
v_call: TRBV6-5
cdr3_aa: CASRKGRGPYNEQFF
cdr3_nt: TGTGCCAGCAGGAAAGGCAGGGGCCCCTACAATGAGCAGTTCTTC

d_call: TRBD1
clone_size: NA
j_call: TRBJ1-1
v_call: TRBV29-1
cdr3_aa: CSARQGRGTEAFF
cdr3_nt: TGCAGCGCTAGACAGGGGCGAGGCACTGAAGCTTTCTTT

d_call: TRBD1
clone_size: NA
j_call: TRBJ2-7
v_call: TRBV5-1
cdr3_aa: CASSVTGGAAYEQYF
cdr3_nt: TGCGCCAGCAGCGTCACAGGGGGCGCTGCCTACGAGCAGTACTTC

d_call: NA
clone_size: NA
j_call: TRBJ1-2
v_call: TRBV7-9
cdr3_aa: CSSSLVGGGDYGYTF
cdr3_nt: TGTTCCAGCAGCTTGGTCGGTGGGGGGGACTATGGCTACACCTTC

d_call: NA
clone_size: NA
j_call: TRBJ1-2
v_call: TRBV20-1
cdr3_aa: CSARAVYGYTF
cdr3_nt: TGCAGTGCTAGAGCGGTCTATGGCTACACCTTC

d_call: TRBD2
clone_size: NA
j_call: TRBJ2-1
v_call: TRBV30
cdr3_aa: CAWRLAGGSGEQFF
cdr3_nt: TGTGCCTGGAGGCTAGCGGGAGGATCGGGAGAGCAGTTCTTC